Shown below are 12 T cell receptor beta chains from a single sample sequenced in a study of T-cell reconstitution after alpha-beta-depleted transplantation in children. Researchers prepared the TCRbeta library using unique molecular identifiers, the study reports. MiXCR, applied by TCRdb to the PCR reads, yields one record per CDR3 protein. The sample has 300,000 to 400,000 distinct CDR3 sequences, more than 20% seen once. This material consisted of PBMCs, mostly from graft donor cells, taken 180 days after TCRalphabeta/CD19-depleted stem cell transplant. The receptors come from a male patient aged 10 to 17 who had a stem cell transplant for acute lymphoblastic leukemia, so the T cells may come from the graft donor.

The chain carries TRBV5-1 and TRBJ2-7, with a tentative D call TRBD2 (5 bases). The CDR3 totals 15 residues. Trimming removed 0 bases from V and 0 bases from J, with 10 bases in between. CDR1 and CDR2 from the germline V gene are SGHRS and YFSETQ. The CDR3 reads CASSLEAGYSYEQYF. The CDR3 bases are TGCGCCAGCAGCTTGGAGGCGGGTTACTCCTACGAGCAGTACTTC.

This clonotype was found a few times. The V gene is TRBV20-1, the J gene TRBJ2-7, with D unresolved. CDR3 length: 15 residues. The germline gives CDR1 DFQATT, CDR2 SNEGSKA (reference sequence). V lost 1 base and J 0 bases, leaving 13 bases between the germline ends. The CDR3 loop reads CSARVSRGHSYEQYF. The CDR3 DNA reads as TGCAGTGCTAGAGTATCTCGCGGCCACTCCTACGAGCAGTACTTC.

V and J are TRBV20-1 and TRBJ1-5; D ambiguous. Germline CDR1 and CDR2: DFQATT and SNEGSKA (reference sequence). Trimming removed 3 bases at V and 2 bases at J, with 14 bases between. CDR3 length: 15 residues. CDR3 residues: CSASKGMARNQPQHF. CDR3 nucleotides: TGCAGTGCTAGTAAGGGTATGGCCCGCAATCAGCCCCAGCATTTT.

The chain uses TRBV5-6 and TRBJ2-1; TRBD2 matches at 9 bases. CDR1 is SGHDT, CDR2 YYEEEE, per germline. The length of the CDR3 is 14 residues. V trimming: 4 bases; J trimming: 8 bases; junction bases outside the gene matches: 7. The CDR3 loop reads CASSLFRGRDEQFF. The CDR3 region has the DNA TGTGCCAGCAGCCTTTTTCGCGGGAGGGATGAGCAGTTCTTC. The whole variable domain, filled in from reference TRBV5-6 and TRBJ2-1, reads DAGVTQSPTHLIKTRGQQVTLRCSPKSGHDTVSWYQQALGQGPQFIFQYYEEEERQRGNFPDRFSGHQFPNYSSELNVNALLLGDSALYLCASSLFRGRDEQFFGPGTRLTVL.

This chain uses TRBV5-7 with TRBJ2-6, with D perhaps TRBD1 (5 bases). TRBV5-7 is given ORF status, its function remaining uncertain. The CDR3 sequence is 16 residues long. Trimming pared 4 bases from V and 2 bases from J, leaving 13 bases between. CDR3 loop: CASSLGRGTGANVLTF. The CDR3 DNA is TGTGCCAGCAGCCTAGGTAGGGGTACTGGGGCCAACGTCCTGACTTTC.

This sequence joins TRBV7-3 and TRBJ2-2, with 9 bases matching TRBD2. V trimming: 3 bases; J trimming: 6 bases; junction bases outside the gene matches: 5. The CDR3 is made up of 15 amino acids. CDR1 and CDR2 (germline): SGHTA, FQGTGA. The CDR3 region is CASSFAGGPSGELFF. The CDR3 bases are TGTGCCAGCAGCTTTGCGGGAGGGCCCTCCGGGGAGCTGTTTTTT.

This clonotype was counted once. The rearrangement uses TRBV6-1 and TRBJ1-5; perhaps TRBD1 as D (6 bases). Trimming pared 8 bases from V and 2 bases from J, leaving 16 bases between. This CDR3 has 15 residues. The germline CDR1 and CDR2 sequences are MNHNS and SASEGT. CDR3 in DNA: TGTGCCAGCTCGGTCGCAGGGGCAGGCAATCAGCCCCAGCATTTT. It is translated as CASSVAGAGNQPQHF.

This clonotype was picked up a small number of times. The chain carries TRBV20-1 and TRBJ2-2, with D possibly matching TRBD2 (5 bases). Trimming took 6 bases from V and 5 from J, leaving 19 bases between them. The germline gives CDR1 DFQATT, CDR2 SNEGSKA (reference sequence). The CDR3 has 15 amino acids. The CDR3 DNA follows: TGCAGTGCGCTACGAGAGGGAGAGGGAACCGGGGAGCTGTTTTTT. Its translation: CSALREGEGTGELFF.

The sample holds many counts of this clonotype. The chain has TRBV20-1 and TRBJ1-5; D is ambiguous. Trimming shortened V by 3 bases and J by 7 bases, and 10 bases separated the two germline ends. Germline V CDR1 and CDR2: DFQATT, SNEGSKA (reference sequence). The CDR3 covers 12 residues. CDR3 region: CSARLGSQPQHF. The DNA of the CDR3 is TGCAGTGCTAGGCTTGGCAGCCAGCCCCAGCATTTT.

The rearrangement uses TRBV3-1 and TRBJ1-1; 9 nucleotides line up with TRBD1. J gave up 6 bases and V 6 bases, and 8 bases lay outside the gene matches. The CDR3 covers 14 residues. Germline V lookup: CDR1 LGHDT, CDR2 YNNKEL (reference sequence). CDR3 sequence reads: CASSHHRGRAEAFF. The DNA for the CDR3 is TGTGCCAGCAGTCACCACAGGGGGCGTGCTGAAGCTTTCTTT.

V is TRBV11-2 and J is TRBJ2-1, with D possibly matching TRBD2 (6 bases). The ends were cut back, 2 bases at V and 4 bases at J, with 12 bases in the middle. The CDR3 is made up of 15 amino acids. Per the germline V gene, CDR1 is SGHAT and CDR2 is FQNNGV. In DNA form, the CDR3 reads TGTGCCAGCAGCTTACTACGCGGGAAGTACAATGAGCAGTTCTTC. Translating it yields CASSLLRGKYNEQFF.

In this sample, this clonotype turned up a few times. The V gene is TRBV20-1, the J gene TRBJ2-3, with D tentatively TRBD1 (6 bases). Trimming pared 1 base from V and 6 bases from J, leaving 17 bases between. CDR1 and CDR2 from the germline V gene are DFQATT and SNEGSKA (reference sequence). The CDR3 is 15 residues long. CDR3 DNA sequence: TGCAGTGCTAGAGGGGGGCGCCCGATGGCGGATACGCAGTATTTT. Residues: CSARGGRPMADTQYF.